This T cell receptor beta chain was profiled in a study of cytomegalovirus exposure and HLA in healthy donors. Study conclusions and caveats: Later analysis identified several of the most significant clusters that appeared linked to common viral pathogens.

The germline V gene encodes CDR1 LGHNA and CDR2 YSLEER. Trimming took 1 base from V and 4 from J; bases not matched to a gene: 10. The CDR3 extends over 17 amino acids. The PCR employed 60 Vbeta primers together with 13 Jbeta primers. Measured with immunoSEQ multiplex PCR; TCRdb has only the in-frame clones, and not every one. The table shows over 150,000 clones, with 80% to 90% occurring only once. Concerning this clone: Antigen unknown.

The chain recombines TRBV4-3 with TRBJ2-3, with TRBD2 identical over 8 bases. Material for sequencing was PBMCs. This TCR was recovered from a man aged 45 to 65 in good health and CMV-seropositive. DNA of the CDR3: TGCGCCAGCAGCCAAGCCCCCCACGGGGGGGGAGCAGATACGCAGTATTTT. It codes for CASSQAPHGGGADTQYF.